What follows describes a single T cell receptor beta chain. Its antigen is not identified. The entry originates in a study of cytomegalovirus exposure and HLA in healthy donors. Study-level background: Findings of an earlier analysis included some 120 million unique TCR beta sequences from roughly 200 million T cells. General observations from the study: Investigators reported some 150 TCR beta chains as tied to cytomegalovirus.

It was with 60 Vbeta and 13 Jbeta primers that the PCR ran. Original data processing: Some 11 million of the about 80 million unique TCR beta chains counted in a later analysis were shared. The method was immunoSEQ multiplex PCR; TCRdb's version includes in-frame clones alone and lacks a portion of them. V, J and clone size were drawn from that table, and D and trimming were deduced from the DNA. The data hold 95,000 to 150,000 clones, with around 66% observed a single time. The CDR3 extends over 18 amino acids. The V and J ends lost 4 bases and 4 bases, in that order; junction bases with no gene match: 18. Germline V gives CDR1 SGHVS, CDR2 FNYEAQ.

The receptor's source is a woman between 40 and 55 years old in good health and CMV-seropositive. The sample taken for sequencing was PBMCs. The chain links TRBV7-6 to TRBJ2-7; 8 nucleotides match TRBD2. This chain's CDR3 is CASSSAAGGGGSSYEQYF. The CDR3 region has the DNA TGTGCCAGCAGCTCCGCCGCGGGGGGCGGGGGGTCCAGTTACGAGCAGTACTTC.